This entry is about one T cell receptor (beta chain). What it recognizes is unknown. The source of the sample is a study of graft-versus-host responses after intestinal transplantation. The study, taken as a whole, reports: High graft-versus-host to host-versus-graft T cell clonal ratios marked allografts of patients with graft-donor macrochimerism.

Generated by immunoSEQ multiplex PCR, the TCRdb table keeps only in-frame clones and is missing some. Among roughly 120,000 clones listed, about nine tenths were seen once. There are 14 residues in the CDR3. Germline V gene sequence: CDR1 SGHNT, CDR2 YYREEE (reference sequence). Trimming took 0 bases from V and 2 from J, leaving 8 bases between them. The rearrangement uses TRBV5-4 and TRBJ1-1, with D hard to call. This sequence originates from a human donor who received an intestinal transplant. The sequencing here drew on unstimulated CD4+ T cells sorted from spleen or lymph node cells, taken before intestinal transplant. CDR3 sequence reads: CASSLAPGNTEAFF. Here the CDR3 DNA reads TGTGCCAGCAGCTTGGCCCCGGGAAACACTGAAGCTTTCTTT.